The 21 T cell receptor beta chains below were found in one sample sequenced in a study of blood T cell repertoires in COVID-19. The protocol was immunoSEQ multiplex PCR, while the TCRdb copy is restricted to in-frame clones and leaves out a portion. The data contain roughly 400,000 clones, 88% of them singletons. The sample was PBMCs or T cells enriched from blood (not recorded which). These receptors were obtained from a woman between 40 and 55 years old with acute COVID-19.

CDR3 coding DNA: TGCGCCAGCAGCTCCGCCCCCGGGACTACGAACACCGGGGAGCTGTTTTTT. Its translation: CASSSAPGTTNTGELFF. V and J are TRBV5-1 and TRBJ2-2, with 7 bases that match TRBD2. The CDR3 extends over 17 amino acids. V dropped 3 bases and J dropped 0; count of bases not matched to a gene: 8. The V gene's germline CDR1 is SGHRS and CDR2 YFSETQ.

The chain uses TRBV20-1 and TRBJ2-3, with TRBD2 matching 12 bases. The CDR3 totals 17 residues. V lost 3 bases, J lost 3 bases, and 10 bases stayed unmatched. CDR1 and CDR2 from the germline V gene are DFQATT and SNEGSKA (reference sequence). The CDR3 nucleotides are TGCAGTGCTAGTTCTGGCCTAGCGGGGGGGTTTACAGATACGCAGTATTTT. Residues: CSASSGLAGGFTDTQYF.

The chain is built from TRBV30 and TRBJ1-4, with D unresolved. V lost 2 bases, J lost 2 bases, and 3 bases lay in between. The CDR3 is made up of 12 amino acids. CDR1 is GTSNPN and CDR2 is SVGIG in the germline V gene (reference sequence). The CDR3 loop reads CAWSLTNEKLFF. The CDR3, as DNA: TGTGCCTGGAGTCTCACTAATGAAAAACTGTTTTTT.

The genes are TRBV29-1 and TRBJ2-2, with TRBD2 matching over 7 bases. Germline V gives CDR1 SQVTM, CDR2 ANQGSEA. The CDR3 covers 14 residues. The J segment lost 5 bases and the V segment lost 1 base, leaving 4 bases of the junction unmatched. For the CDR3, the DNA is TGCAGCGTTGAAGGTCAGGGAGGGACCGGGGAGCTGTTTTTT. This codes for CSVEGQGGTGELFF.

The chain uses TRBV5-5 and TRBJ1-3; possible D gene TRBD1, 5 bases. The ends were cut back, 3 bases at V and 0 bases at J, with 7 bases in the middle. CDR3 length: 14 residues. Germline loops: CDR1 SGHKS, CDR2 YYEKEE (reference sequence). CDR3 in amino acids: CASSSDSSGNTIYF. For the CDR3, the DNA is TGTGCCAGCAGCTCTGACAGCTCTGGAAACACCATATATTTT.

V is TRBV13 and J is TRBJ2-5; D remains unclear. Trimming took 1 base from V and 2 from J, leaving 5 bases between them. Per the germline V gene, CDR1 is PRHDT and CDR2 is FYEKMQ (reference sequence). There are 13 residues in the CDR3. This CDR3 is CASSLDGQETQYF. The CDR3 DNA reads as TGTGCCAGCAGCTTAGACGGGCAAGAGACCCAGTACTTC.

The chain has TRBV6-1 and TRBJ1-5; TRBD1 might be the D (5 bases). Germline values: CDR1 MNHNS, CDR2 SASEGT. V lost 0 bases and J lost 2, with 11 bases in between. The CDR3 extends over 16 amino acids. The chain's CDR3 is CASSEALGGRNQPQHF. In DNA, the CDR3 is TGTGCCAGCAGTGAAGCGCTCGGGGGACGCAATCAGCCCCAGCATTTT.

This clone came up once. The CDR3 sequence: CASSLALTSGGPNRLTEQFF. The CDR3 DNA is TGTGCCAGCAGCTTAGCCCTTACTAGCGGGGGGCCCAACCGGTTGACCGAGCAGTTCTTC. This chain uses TRBV13 with TRBJ2-1; 12 nucleotides agree with TRBD2. This CDR3 is built from 20 residues. Trimming at V came to 1 base and at J to 10 bases, leaving 20 bases not matched to a gene. Per germline, CDR1 PRHDT and CDR2 FYEKMQ (reference sequence).

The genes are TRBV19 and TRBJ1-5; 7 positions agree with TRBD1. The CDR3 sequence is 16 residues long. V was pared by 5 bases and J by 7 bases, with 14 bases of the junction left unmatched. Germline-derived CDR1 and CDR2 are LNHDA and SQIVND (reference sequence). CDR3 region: CASSPRPKGGIQPQHF. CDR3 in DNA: TGTGCCAGTAGTCCCCGCCCGAAAGGGGGCATCCAGCCCCAGCATTTT.

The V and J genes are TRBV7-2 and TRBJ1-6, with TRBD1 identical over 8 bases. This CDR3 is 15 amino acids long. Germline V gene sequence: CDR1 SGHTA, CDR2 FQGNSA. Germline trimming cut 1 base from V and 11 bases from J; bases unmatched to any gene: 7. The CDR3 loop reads CASSLGRQGMTPLHF. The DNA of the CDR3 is TGTGCCAGCAGCTTAGGCCGACAGGGGATGACACCCCTCCACTTT.

CDR3 bases: TGTGCCAGCCAAACGACAGAATACTACGAGCAGTACTTC. This encodes CASQTTEYYEQYF. This chain connects TRBV27 to TRBJ2-7, with a weak D call TRBD1 (5 bases). V dropped 8 bases and J dropped 3 bases, with 14 bases sitting between them. This CDR3 contains 13 residues. Germline CDR1 reads MNHEY; CDR2 reads SMNVEV (reference sequence).

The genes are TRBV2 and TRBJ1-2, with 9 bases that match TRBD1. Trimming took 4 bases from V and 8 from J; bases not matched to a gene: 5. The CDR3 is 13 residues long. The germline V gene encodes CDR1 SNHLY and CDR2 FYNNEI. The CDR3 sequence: CASSGTGEDGYTF. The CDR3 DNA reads TGTGCCAGCAGTGGGACAGGGGAAGACGGCTACACCTTC.

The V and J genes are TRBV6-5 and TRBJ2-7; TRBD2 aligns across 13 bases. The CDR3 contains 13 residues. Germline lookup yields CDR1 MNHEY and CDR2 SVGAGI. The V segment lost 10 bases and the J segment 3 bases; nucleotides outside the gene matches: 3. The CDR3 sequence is CATRTSGSYEQYF. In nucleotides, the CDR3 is TGTGCCACCCGGACTAGCGGGAGCTACGAGCAGTACTTC.

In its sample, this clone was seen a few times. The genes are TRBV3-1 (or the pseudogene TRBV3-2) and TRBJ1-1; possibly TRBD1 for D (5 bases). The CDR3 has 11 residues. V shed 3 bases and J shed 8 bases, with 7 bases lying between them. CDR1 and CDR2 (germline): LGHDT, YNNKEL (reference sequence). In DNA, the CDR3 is TGTGCCAGCAGCCAGAGGACAGAAGCTTTCTTT. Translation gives CASSQRTEAFF.

DNA of the CDR3: TGCGCCAGCAGCTTATCGCCCCCAGTCACTGGAAACACCATATATTTT. The encoded protein is CASSLSPPVTGNTIYF. This rearrangement joins TRBV5-1 to TRBJ1-3; D not certain. CDR3 length: 16 residues. The germline V gene has CDR1 SGHRS and CDR2 YFSETQ. The germline V and J ends were trimmed by 2 bases and 2 bases, with 14 bases remaining between them. Full variable domain (remainder filled in from reference TRBV5-1 and TRBJ1-3): KAGVTQTPRYLIKTRGQQVTLSCSPISGHRSVSWYQQTPGQGLQFLFEYFSETQRNKGNFPGRFSGRQFSNSRSEMNVSTLELGDSALYLCASSLSPPVTGNTIYFGEGSWLTVV.

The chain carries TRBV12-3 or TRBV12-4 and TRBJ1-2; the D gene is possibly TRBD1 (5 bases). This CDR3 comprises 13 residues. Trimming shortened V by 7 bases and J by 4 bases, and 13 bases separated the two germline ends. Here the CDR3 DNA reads TGTGCCAGCACCCTGGACATTTCCTATGGCTACACCTTC. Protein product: CASTLDISYGYTF.

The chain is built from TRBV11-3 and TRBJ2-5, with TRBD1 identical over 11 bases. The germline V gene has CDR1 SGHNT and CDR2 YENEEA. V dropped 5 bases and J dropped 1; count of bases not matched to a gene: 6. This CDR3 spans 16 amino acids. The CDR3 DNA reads TGTGCCAGCAGCCTAGGACAGGGGGCCCTCCAAGAGACCCAGTACTTC. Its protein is CASSLGQGALQETQYF.

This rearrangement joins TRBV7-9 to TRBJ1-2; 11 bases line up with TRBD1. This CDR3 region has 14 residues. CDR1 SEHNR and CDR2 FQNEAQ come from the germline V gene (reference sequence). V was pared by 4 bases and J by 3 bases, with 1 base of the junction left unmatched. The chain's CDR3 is CASSSGQGDYGYTF. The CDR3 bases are TGTGCCAGCAGCTCGGGACAGGGGGACTATGGCTACACCTTC. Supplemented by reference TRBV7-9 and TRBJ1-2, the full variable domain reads DTGVSQNPRHKITKRGQNVTFRCDPISEHNRLYWYRQTLGQGPEFLTYFQNEAQLEKSRLLSDRFSAERPKGSFSTLEIQRTEQGDSAMYLCASSSGQGDYGYTFGSGTRLTVV.

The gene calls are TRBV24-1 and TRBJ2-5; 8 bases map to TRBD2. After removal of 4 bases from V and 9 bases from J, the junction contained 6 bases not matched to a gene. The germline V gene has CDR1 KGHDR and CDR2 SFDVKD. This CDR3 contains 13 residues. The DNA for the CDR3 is TGTGCCACCAGTGACCCGGGACTAGTCCCCCAGTACTTC. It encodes CATSDPGLVPQYF.

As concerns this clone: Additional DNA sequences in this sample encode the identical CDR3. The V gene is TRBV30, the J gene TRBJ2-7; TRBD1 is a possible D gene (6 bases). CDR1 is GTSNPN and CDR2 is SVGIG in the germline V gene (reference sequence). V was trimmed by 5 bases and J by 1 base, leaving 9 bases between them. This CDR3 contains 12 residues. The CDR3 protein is CAWGGQSYEQYF. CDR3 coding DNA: TGTGCCTGGGGTGGACAGTCCTACGAGCAGTACTTC. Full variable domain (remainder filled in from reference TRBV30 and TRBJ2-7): SQTIHQWPATLVQPVGSPLSLECTVEGTSNPNLYWYRQAAGRGLQLLFYSVGIGQISSEVPQNLSASRPQDRQFILSSKKLLLSDSGFYLCAWGGQSYEQYFGPGTRLTVT.

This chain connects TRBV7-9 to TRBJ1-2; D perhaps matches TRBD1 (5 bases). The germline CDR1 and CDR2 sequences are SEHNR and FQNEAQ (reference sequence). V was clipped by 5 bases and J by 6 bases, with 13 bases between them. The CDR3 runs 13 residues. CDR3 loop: CASSPDRYDGYTF. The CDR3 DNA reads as TGTGCCAGCAGCCCAGACAGATACGATGGCTACACCTTC.